This T cell receptor (beta chain) was identified in a study of blood T cell repertoires in COVID-19. For the study at large: PBMCs, B-cell-depleted T cells, or T cells were the source of the cDNA or gDNA that made up the material.

Germline CDR1 reads LNHDA; CDR2 reads SQIVND (reference sequence). V lost 1 base and J 5 bases, leaving 8 bases between the germline ends. The CDR3 consists of 13 residues. As processed by the authors: From reference gene primer amplification, estimates of nucleated cell counts were derived. The table came from immunoSEQ multiplex PCR; TCRdb's copy has only in-frame clones and leaves some out. D and trimming come from the DNA, and the V and J calls and clone size come from that table. The sample carries 100,000 to 150,000 clones, about four fifths recorded once. Enrollees, roughly 18 to 89 years old, lived in 24 US areas. Cohort 3 donors counted as recovered after two negative PCRs, clearance, or resolved symptoms.

Material for sequencing was PBMCs or T cells enriched from blood (not recorded which). The chain is built from TRBV19 and TRBJ1-1; D gene unclear. The sequence derives from a woman aged 25 to 45 who had recovered from COVID-19. CDR3 amino acids: CASSIGRETEAFF. The DNA of the CDR3 is TGTGCCAGTAGTATAGGAAGGGAGACTGAAGCTTTCTTT.